The clone carrying this T cell receptor beta chain appeared once. This sample is part of a study of blood T cell repertoires in COVID-19. Authors' methods: Estimation of nucleated cell counts was performed using reference gene primer amplification. Only in-frame clones appear in the TCRdb table, and some are missing; sequencing was by immunoSEQ multiplex PCR. The V and J calls and clone size were taken over from that table, and D and trimming were inferred from the DNA. The table lists fewer than 250,000 clones, less than 85% of them singletons. V lost 4 bases to trimming and J lost 1 base, with 11 bases between them. CDR3 length: 14 residues. The germline V gene encodes CDR1 MGHDK and CDR2 SYGVNS.

The chain couples TRBV25-1 to TRBJ2-7; D is possibly TRBD2 (5 bases). This clonotype was obtained from a woman between 45 and 65 years old with acute or convalescent COVID-19. Sequencing was performed on peripheral blood. DNA for the CDR3: TGTGCCAGCAGTGTCCGGACTGATTCCTACGAGCAGTACTTC. Translating it yields CASSVRTDSYEQYF.